The T cell receptor (beta chain) described here comes from a study of blood T cell repertoires in COVID-19. About the research overall: Donors in the United States, Italy and Spain gave samples during acute or convalescent COVID-19. Sources were T cells, B-cell-depleted T cells, or PBMCs; the material itself was cDNA or gDNA.

The CDR3 extends over 15 amino acids. V lost 4 bases to trimming and J lost 0 bases; unmatched junction nucleotides: 0. Germline V CDR1 and CDR2: MNHEY, SMNVEV (reference sequence). Assay: immunoSEQ multiplex PCR; the TCRdb copy retains only in-frame clones and omits some. The sample gives about 110,000 clones, about 90% of which show up once; approximately 1.2% is in the top ten. The genes are TRBV27 and TRBJ1-3, with TRBD1 identical over 10 bases. This receptor was taken from a woman aged 30 to 39 with acute or convalescent COVID-19. Material for sequencing was peripheral blood. The CDR3: CASSWTGGSGNTIYF. The CDR3 DNA reads as TGTGCCAGCAGTTGGACAGGGGGCTCTGGAAACACCATATATTTT.